Each of the 21 T cell receptor beta chains below was sequenced from the same sample in a study of blood T cell repertoires in COVID-19. Data came from immunoSEQ multiplex PCR; TCRdb stores just in-frame clones and leaves some out. The sample has about 140,000 clones; 88% are singletons. The sample comprised peripheral blood. The receptors derive from a woman aged 60-70 years with acute or convalescent COVID-19.

This clone was seen a handful of times. CDR3 sequence reads: CASSIQTGNNEQFF. The CDR3, as DNA: TGCGCCAGCAGCATACAGACAGGGAACAATGAGCAGTTCTTC. This rearrangement joins TRBV5-1 to TRBJ2-1; 7 bases are a match to TRBD1. J gave up 5 bases and V 4 bases, and 6 bases lay outside the gene matches. The CDR3 runs 14 residues. Germline V gives CDR1 SGHRS, CDR2 YFSETQ.

This chain uses TRBV5-1 with TRBJ2-2; D is unresolved. V was pared by 4 bases and J by 2 bases, with 12 bases between. This CDR3 contains 15 residues. Germline V gene sequence: CDR1 SGHRS, CDR2 YFSETQ. The CDR3 here is CASSQPEVNTGELFF. The CDR3 DNA sequence: TGCGCCAGCAGCCAGCCTGAGGTTAACACCGGGGAGCTGTTTTTT.

There are a few counts of this clone. The chain employs TRBV5-4 and TRBJ1-1; no definite D call. V was trimmed by 4 bases and J by 11 bases, leaving 18 bases between them. The CDR3 totals 13 residues. Germline V gene lookup returns CDR1 SGHNT and CDR2 YYREEE (reference sequence). The CDR3 DNA reads as TGTGCCAGCAGCCCCACGCTACTGACAATGGCTTTCTTT. It codes for CASSPTLLTMAFF. The variable domain in full, completed from reference TRBV5-4 and TRBJ1-1, reads ETGVTQSPTHLIKTRGQQVTLRCSSQSGHNTVSWYQQALGQGPQFIFQYYREEENGRGNFPPRFSGLQFPNYSSELNVNALELDDSALYLCASSPTLLTMAFFGQGTRLTVV.

The chain carries TRBV6-6 and TRBJ2-2; weak D call: TRBD1 (6 bases). V was pared by 2 bases and J by 1 base, with 11 bases between. The CDR3 is 16 residues long. In germline, CDR1 is MNHNY, CDR2 SVGAGI (reference sequence). CDR3 sequence reads: CASSYAGTRNTGELFF. CDR3 coding DNA: TGTGCCAGCAGTTACGCCGGGACACGGAACACCGGGGAGCTGTTTTTT.

The genes are TRBV7-2 and TRBJ2-7, with 9 bases lining up with TRBD1. With 4 bases clipped from V and 2 bases from J, the junction kept 3 bases outside the gene matches. CDR3 length: 14 residues. Germline lookup yields CDR1 SGHTA and CDR2 FQGNSA. For the CDR3, the DNA is TGTGCCAGCAGCTACTGGACAGGGGCCTACGAGCAGTACTTC. This sequence encodes CASSYWTGAYEQYF.

The genes are TRBV19 and TRBJ1-2; D call uncertain. The length of the CDR3 is 15 residues. From germline, CDR1 is LNHDA and CDR2 SQIVND (reference sequence). Trimming shortened V by 1 base and J by 8 bases, and 17 bases separated the two germline ends. The CDR3 DNA follows: TGTGCCAGTAGTATAGTAGGCCGGCCATGGGAGGGCTACACCTTC. Its translation is CASSIVGRPWEGYTF.

The genes are TRBV4-3 and TRBJ1-5; D call uncertain. The CDR3 loop spans 15 amino acids. Germline CDR1 and CDR2: LGHNA and YSLEER. V was clipped by 4 bases and J by 4 bases, with 14 bases between them. The CDR3 DNA sequence: TGCGCCAGCAGCCCATCCGGGTCCCTGAATCAGCCCCAGCATTTT. It codes for CASSPSGSLNQPQHF.

The rearrangement links TRBV6-5 to TRBJ2-7; D may be TRBD1 (6 bases). With 9 bases removed from V and 2 bases from J, the gap between germline ends came to 17 bases. The CDR3 has 14 residues. Germline-derived CDR1 and CDR2 are MNHEY and SVGAGI. The CDR3 DNA sequence: TGTGCCAGTATACCCGGCCAGGGGCCCTACGAGCAGTACTTC. This translates into CASIPGQGPYEQYF.

CDR3 nucleotide sequence: TGTGCCACCAGTGACATCAGGGGAGACTATGGCTACACCTTC. Protein: CATSDIRGDYGYTF. The rearrangement links TRBV24-1 to TRBJ1-2, with TRBD1 as a possible D gene (6 bases). V was shortened by 4 bases and J by 3 bases, with 11 bases between the two germline ends. The CDR3 consists of 14 residues. Germline loops: CDR1 KGHDR, CDR2 SFDVKD.

The rearrangement uses TRBV19 and TRBJ1-2, with D possibly matching TRBD1 (5 bases). The germline CDR1 and CDR2 sequences are LNHDA and SQIVND (reference sequence). V was cut by 4 bases and J by 4 bases, with 19 bases left in between. The CDR3 extends over 16 amino acids. DNA for the CDR3: TGTGCCAGTAGTAACCTCGCCGCAGGGCTGTTCTATGGCTACACCTTC. This gives the protein CASSNLAAGLFYGYTF.

The V gene is TRBV5-1, the J gene TRBJ2-1; D may be TRBD1 (6 bases). This CDR3 spans 15 amino acids. CDR1 and CDR2 (germline): SGHRS, YFSETQ. The V end lost 0 bases, the J end lost 1 base, and 8 bases lay between the germline ends. CDR3 coding DNA: TGCGCCAGCAGCTTGGGGCAGGGGTCCTACAATGAGCAGTTCTTC. It encodes CASSLGQGSYNEQFF.

This clone was seen once. The CDR3 here is CASSPTGTPYNEQFF. In nucleotides, the CDR3 is TGTGCCAGTAGTCCTACCGGGACACCCTACAATGAGCAGTTCTTC. The V gene is TRBV19, the J gene TRBJ2-1, with a tentative D call TRBD1 (6 bases). This CDR3 comprises 15 residues. Germline V gene sequence: CDR1 LNHDA, CDR2 SQIVND (reference sequence). Trimming left V 5 bases short and J 2 bases short, with 13 bases between.

The chain recombines TRBV6-1 with TRBJ1-2; 8 bases line up with TRBD1. This CDR3 is built from 16 residues. Germline V lookup: CDR1 MNHNS, CDR2 SASEGT. V lost 2 bases and J lost 3; bases outside the gene matches: 8. CDR3 protein: CASSETTGGGHYGYTF. The CDR3, as DNA: TGTGCCAGCAGTGAAACTACAGGGGGGGGGCACTATGGCTACACCTTC.

The CDR3 is CASSSSRGLYNEQFF. Here the CDR3 DNA reads TGTGCCAGCAGCTCGAGCAGGGGTTTATACAATGAGCAGTTCTTC. This chain connects TRBV7-2 to TRBJ2-1; tentative D call: TRBD1 (6 bases). V was trimmed by 4 bases and J by 4 bases, leaving 14 bases between them. The CDR3 spans 15 residues. Germline assignment: CDR1 SGHTA and CDR2 FQGNSA.

The V call is TRBV6-4, the J call TRBJ2-3, with TRBD1 identical over 12 bases. The J segment lost 6 bases and the V segment lost 4 bases, leaving 5 bases of the junction unmatched. This CDR3 spans 15 amino acids. Germline loops: CDR1 MRHNA, CDR2 SNTAGT. Here the CDR3 reads CASSGGTGGKDTQYF. The CDR3 DNA reads TGTGCCAGCAGTGGGGGGACAGGGGGCAAGGATACGCAGTATTTT.

This sequence joins TRBV7-2 and TRBJ1-1; D call uncertain. CDR1 and CDR2 from the germline V gene are SGHTA and FQGNSA. V lost 5 bases and J 1 base, leaving 11 bases between the germline ends. The CDR3 is made up of 14 amino acids. This CDR3 is CASSPLIGNTEAFF. The CDR3 coding sequence is TGTGCCAGCAGCCCGCTAATCGGGAACACTGAAGCTTTCTTT.

The chain combines TRBV10-3 with TRBJ2-7, with a tentative D call TRBD1 (6 bases). This CDR3 contains 14 residues. V was trimmed by 10 bases and J by 2 bases, leaving 18 bases between them. CDR1 and CDR2 (germline): ENHRY, SYGVKD. This CDR3 is CATTGNLPAYEQYF. Written as DNA, the CDR3 is TGTGCCACCACAGGGAATCTACCGGCCTACGAGCAGTACTTC.

The gene calls are TRBV18 and TRBJ1-1; possible D gene TRBD1, 5 bases. Trimming cost V 5 bases and J 1 base, with 8 bases left between them. This CDR3 contains 13 residues. Germline assignment: CDR1 KGHSH and CDR2 LQKENI. CDR3 nucleotide sequence: TGTGCCAGCTCAGTTACAGGGAACACTGAAGCTTTCTTT. This encodes CASSVTGNTEAFF. The complete variable domain, with remaining parts taken from reference TRBV18 and TRBJ1-1, reads NAGVMQNPRHLVRRRGQEARLRCSPMKGHSHVYWYRQLPEEGLKFMVYLQKENIIDESGMPKERFSAEFPKEGPSILRIQQVVRGDSAAYFCASSVTGNTEAFFGQGTRLTVV.

This chain joins TRBV5-1 and TRBJ2-7; perhaps TRBD1 as D (6 bases). The CDR3 spans 15 residues. Per germline, CDR1 SGHRS and CDR2 YFSETQ. Trimming took 0 bases from V and 3 from J, leaving 13 bases between them. CDR3 region: CASSLALGTHYEQYF. The CDR3 region has the DNA TGCGCCAGCAGCTTGGCCTTAGGGACACACTACGAGCAGTACTTC.

This chain connects TRBV9 to TRBJ1-6; perhaps TRBD1 as D (5 bases). Germline V gives CDR1 SGDLS, CDR2 YYNGEE. The CDR3 loop spans 15 amino acids. V gave up 0 bases and J gave up 9 bases, with 13 bases separating them. The CDR3 nucleotides read TGTGCCAGCAGCGTAGACGGGGACTACGGTTCACCCCTCCACTTT. Protein: CASSVDGDYGSPLHF. The full variable domain, rest sourced from reference TRBV9 and TRBJ1-6, is DSGVTQTPKHLITATGQRVTLRCSPRSGDLSVYWYQQSLDQGLQFLIQYYNGEERAKGNILERFSAQQFPDLHSELNLSSLELGDSALYFCASSVDGDYGSPLHFGNGTRLTVT.

The gene calls are TRBV5-4 and TRBJ1-1, with 7 bases fitting TRBD1. CDR1 is SGHNT and CDR2 is YYREEE in the germline V gene (reference sequence). The CDR3 length is 15 residues. V trimming: 2 bases; J trimming: 1 base; junction bases outside the gene matches: 5. In DNA form, the CDR3 reads TGTGCCAGCAGCTTTCAGACAGGGAGGAACACTGAAGCTTTCTTT. This translates into CASSFQTGRNTEAFF. The entire variable domain, with the rest obtained from reference TRBV5-4 and TRBJ1-1, is as follows: ETGVTQSPTHLIKTRGQQVTLRCSSQSGHNTVSWYQQALGQGPQFIFQYYREEENGRGNFPPRFSGLQFPNYSSELNVNALELDDSALYLCASSFQTGRNTEAFFGQGTRLTVV.